Many counts were recorded for the clone carrying this TCR beta chain. The target antigen is unknown. TCR cDNA molecules each had a unique molecular identifier. TCRdb analysed the 5' RACE reads with MiXCR anew, one entry per CDR3 protein. The table lists some 25,000 distinct CDR3 sequences, about 4.3% of them singletons. The CDR3 runs to 15 residues. As to time point: sample taken at primary tumor resection. The data derive from a study of spatial heterogeneity in lung cancer. Across the study: Beta-chain sequences consistently outnumbered alpha-chain sequences in detection. General study points: Blood carried ubiquitous expanded tumor TCRs more at resection than follow-up.

The chain recombines TRBV21-1 with TRBJ2-1; TRBD1 was called by the table and not checked on the DNA. TRBV21-1 is a pseudogene locus. This sequence was found in a male donor with early-stage non-small cell lung cancer. Sequenced here: PBMCs, sampled at surgery. In nucleotides, the CDR3 is TGTGCCAGCAGGCAACAGGGGCTAGCCTACAATGAGCAGTTCTTC. Translated, it gives CASRQQGLAYNEQFF.